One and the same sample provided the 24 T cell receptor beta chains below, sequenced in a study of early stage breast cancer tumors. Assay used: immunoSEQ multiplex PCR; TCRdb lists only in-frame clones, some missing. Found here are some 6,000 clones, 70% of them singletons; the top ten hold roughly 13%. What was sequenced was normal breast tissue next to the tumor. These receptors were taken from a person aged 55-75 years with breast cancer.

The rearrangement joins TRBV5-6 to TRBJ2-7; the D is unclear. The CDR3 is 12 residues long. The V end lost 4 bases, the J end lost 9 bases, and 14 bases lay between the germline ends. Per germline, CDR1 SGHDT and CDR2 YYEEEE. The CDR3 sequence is CASSGLGLGQYF. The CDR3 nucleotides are TGTGCCAGCAGCGGCTTAGGGCTCGGGCAGTACTTC.

CDR3 in DNA: TGTGCCAGCAGCGGGGGGGGGAGCGAAAAACTGTTTTTT. Protein sequence: CASSGGGSEKLFF. The gene calls are TRBV6-1 and TRBJ1-4; weak D call: TRBD1 (5 bases). Trimming took 6 bases from V and 8 from J, leaving 13 bases between them. The CDR3 extends over 13 amino acids. CDR1 MNHNS and CDR2 SASEGT come from the germline V gene.

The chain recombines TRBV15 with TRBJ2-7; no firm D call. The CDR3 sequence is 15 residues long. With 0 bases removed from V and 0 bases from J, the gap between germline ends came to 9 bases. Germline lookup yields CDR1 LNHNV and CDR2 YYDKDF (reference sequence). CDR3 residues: CATSREGGSSYEQYF. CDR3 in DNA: TGTGCCACCAGCAGAGAGGGCGGCAGCTCCTACGAGCAGTACTTC.

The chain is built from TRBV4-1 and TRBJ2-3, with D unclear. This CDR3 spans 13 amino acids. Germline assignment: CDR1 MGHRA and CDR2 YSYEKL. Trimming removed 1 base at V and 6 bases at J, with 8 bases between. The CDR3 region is CASSQVFQDTQYF. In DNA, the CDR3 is TGCGCCAGCAGCCAAGTTTTTCAGGATACGCAGTATTTT.

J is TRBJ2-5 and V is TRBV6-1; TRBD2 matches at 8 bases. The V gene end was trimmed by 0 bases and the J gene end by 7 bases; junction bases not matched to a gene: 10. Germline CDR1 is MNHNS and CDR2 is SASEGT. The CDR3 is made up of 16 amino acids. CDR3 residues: CASSEANSGAKGTQYF. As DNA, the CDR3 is TGTGCCAGCAGTGAAGCGAATAGCGGGGCTAAAGGGACCCAGTACTTC.

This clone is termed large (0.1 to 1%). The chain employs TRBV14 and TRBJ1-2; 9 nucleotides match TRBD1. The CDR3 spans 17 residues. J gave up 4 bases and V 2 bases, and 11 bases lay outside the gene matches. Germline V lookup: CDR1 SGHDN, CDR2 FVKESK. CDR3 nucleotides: TGTGCCAGCAGCCAAACCCGACTGGGACAGGGTTCCTATGGCTACACCTTC. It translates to CASSQTRLGQGSYGYTF.

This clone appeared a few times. CDR3 in DNA: TGTGGACGTTCGAATTCACCCCTCCACTTT. It yields the protein CGRSNSPLHF. The chain links TRBV28 to TRBJ1-6; D is undetermined. Germline values: CDR1 MDHEN, CDR2 SYDVKM. The CDR3 covers 10 residues.

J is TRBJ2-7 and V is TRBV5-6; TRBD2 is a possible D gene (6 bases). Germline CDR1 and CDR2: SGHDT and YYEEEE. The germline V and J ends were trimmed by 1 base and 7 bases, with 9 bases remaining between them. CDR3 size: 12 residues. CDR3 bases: TGTGCCAGCAGCTTGACTGCGGGGGAGCAGTACTTC. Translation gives CASSLTAGEQYF. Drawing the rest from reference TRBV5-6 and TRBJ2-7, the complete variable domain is DAGVTQSPTHLIKTRGQQVTLRCSPKSGHDTVSWYQQALGQGPQFIFQYYEEEERQRGNFPDRFSGHQFPNYSSELNVNALLLGDSALYLCASSLTAGEQYFGPGTRLTVT.

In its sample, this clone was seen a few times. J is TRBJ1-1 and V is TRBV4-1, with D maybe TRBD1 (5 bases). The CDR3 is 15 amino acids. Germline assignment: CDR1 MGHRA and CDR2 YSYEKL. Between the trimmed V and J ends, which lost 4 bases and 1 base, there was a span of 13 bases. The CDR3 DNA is TGCGCCAGCAGCCCATCCCCGACAGCGAACACTGAAGCTTTCTTT. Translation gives CASSPSPTANTEAFF.

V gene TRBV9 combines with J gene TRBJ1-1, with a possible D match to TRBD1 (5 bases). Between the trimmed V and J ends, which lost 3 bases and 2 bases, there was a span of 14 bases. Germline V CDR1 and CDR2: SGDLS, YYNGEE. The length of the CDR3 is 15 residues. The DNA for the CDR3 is TGTGCCAGCAGCGGGCAGGGAATGGGAAACACTGAAGCTTTCTTT. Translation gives CASSGQGMGNTEAFF.

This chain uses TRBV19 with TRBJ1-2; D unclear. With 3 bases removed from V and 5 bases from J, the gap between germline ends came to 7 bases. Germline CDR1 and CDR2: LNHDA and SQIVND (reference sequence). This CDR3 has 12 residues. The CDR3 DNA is TGTGCCAGTAGTATGGCGCGATATGGCTACACCTTC. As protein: CASSMARYGYTF.

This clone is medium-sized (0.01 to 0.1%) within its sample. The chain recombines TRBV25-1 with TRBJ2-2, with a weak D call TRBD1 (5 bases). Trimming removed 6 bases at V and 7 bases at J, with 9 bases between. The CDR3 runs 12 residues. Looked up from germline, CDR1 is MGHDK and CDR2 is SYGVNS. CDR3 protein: CASRQGHGELFF. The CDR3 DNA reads TGTGCCAGCAGGCAGGGTCACGGGGAGCTGTTTTTT.

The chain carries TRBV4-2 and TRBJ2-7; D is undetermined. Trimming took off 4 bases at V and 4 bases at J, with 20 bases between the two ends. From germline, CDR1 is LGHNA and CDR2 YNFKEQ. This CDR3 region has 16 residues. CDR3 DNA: TGTGCCAGCAGCCCCTTCGATTTAGGCGCCGGATACGAGCAGTACTTC. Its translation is CASSPFDLGAGYEQYF.

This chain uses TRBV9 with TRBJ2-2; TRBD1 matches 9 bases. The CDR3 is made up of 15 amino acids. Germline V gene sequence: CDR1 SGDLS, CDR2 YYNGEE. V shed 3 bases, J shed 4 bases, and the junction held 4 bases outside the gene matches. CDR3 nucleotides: TGTGCCAGCAGCGCACCGGGACAGGGCACCGGGGAGCTGTTTTTT. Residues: CASSAPGQGTGELFF.

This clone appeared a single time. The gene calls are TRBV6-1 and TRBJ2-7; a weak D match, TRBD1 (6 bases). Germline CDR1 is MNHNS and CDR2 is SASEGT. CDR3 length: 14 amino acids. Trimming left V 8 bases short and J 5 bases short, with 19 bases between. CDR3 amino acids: CASLMEQGYNEQYF. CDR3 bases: TGTGCCAGCTTAATGGAACAGGGTTATAACGAGCAGTACTTC.

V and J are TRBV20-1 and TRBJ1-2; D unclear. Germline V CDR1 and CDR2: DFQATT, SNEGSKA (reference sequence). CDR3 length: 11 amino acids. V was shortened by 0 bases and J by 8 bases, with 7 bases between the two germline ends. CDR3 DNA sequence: TGCAGTGCTAGAGACCTTCGGGGCTACACCTTC. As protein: CSARDLRGYTF.

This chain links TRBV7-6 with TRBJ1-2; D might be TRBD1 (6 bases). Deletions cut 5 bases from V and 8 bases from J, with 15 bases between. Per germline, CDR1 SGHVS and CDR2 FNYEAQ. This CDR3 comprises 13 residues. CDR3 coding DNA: TGTGCCAGCAGCACAGGGACCGGCCGGGGCTACACCTTC. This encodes CASSTGTGRGYTF.

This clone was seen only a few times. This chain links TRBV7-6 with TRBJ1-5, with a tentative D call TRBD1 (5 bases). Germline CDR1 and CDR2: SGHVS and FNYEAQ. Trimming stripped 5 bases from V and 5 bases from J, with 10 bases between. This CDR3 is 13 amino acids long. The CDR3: CASSAGDDQPQHF. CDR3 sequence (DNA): TGTGCCAGCAGCGCCGGGGACGATCAGCCCCAGCATTTT. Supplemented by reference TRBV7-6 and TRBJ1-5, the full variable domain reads GAGVSQSPRYKVTKRGQDVALRCDPISGHVSLYWYRQALGQGPEFLTYFNYEAQQDKSGLPNDRFSAERPEGSISTLTIQRTEQRDSAMYRCASSAGDDQPQHFGDGTRLSIL.

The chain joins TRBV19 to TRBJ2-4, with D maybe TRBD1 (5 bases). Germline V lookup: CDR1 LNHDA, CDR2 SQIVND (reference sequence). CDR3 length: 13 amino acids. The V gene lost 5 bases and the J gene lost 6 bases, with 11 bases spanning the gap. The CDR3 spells CASSARQGNIQYF. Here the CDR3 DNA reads TGTGCCAGTAGTGCCAGGCAGGGAAACATTCAGTACTTC.

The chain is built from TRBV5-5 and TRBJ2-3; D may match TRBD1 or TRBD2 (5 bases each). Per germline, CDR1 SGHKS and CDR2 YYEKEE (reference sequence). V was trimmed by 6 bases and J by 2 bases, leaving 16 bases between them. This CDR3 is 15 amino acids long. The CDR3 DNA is TGTGCCAGCAATAGGGACCCCCGGGCCACAGATACGCAGTATTTT. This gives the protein CASNRDPRATDTQYF.

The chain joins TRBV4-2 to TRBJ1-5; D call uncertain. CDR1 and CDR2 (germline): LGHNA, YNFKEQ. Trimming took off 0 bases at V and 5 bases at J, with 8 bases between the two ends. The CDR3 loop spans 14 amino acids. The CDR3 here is CASSQEGTDQPQHF. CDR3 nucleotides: TGTGCCAGCAGCCAAGAAGGAACGGATCAGCCCCAGCATTTT.

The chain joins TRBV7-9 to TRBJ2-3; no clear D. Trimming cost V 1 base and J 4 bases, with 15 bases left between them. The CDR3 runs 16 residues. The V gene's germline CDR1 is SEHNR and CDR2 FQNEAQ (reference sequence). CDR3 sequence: CASSLVPGEVADTQYF. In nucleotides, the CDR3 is TGTGCCAGCAGCTTAGTCCCCGGAGAAGTCGCAGATACGCAGTATTTT.

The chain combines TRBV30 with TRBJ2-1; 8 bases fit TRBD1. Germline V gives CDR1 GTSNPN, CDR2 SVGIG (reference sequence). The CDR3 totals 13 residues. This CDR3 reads CAAGGGLYNEQFF. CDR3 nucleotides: TGTGCTGCAGGGGGCGGCCTCTACAATGAGCAGTTCTTC.

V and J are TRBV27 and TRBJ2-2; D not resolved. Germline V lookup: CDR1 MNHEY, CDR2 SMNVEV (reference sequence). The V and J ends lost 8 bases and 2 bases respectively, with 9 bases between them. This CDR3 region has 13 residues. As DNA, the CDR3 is TGTGCCAGCTATAAGGCAAACACCGGGGAGCTGTTTTTT. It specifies CASYKANTGELFF.